The T cell receptor (beta chain) described here comes from a study of blood T cell repertoires in COVID-19. The wider study: Collection of acute and convalescent COVID-19 samples took place in the United States, Italy and Spain. T cells, B-cell-depleted T cells, or PBMCs provided the cDNA or gDNA that served as material.

The table came from immunoSEQ multiplex PCR; TCRdb's copy has only in-frame clones and leaves some out. This table has 70,000 or so clones, roughly 84% appearing once. V trimming: 4 bases; J trimming: 0 bases; junction bases outside the gene matches: 3. Germline lookup yields CDR1 SEHNR and CDR2 FQNEAQ (reference sequence). This CDR3 has 16 residues. The specimen was peripheral blood. The V gene is TRBV7-9, the J gene TRBJ1-6; 7 nucleotides agree with TRBD1. The sequence was obtained from a man aged 50-60 years with acute or convalescent COVID-19. CDR3 nucleotide sequence: TGTGCCAGCAGCTCGTGGGACAGCTCCTATAATTCACCCCTCCACTTT. Amino acids: CASSSWDSSYNSPLHF.